This passage covers 21 T cell receptor beta chains from one sample sequenced in a study of identical twins. TCRdb recomputed calls from the 5' RACE reads with MiXCR, one row per CDR3 protein. The repertoire holds 200,000 to 300,000 distinct CDR3 sequences, with roughly a tenth as singletons. The specimen sequenced was memory T cells sorted from blood. These receptors were collected from a man aged 50-60 years in good health.

In DNA, the CDR3 is TGTGCCAGCAGGGGCGGACTAGAACCTTACAATGAGCAGTTCTTC. This encodes CASRGGLEPYNEQFF. The chain carries TRBV7-6 and TRBJ2-1, with TRBD2 identical over 7 bases. Losses at the gene ends were 6 bases for V and 4 bases for J; bases not matched to a gene: 9. This CDR3 contains 15 residues. Germline V gene data show CDR1 as SGHVS and CDR2 as FNYEAQ. The full variable domain, its missing parts supplied by reference TRBV7-6 and TRBJ2-1, is GAGVSQSPRYKVTKRGQDVALRCDPISGHVSLYWYRQALGQGPEFLTYFNYEAQQDKSGLPNDRFSAERPEGSISTLTIQRTEQRDSAMYRCASRGGLEPYNEQFFGPGTRLTVL.

In this sample, this clonotype turned up a few times. J is TRBJ2-2 and V is TRBV3-1, with D uncertain. The CDR3 totals 18 residues. The ends were cut back, 2 bases at V and 0 bases at J, with 16 bases in the middle. Germline V lookup: CDR1 LGHDT, CDR2 YNNKEL (reference sequence). CDR3 sequence: CASSQLPATRANTGELFF. The CDR3 nucleotides are TGTGCCAGCAGCCAATTACCAGCGACACGCGCGAACACCGGGGAGCTGTTTTTT.

There are a few counts of this clonotype. The CDR3 region is CASSEGKGLAGNTQYF. CDR3 sequence (DNA): TGTGCCAGCAGTGAGGGGAAGGGACTAGCGGGAAATACGCAGTATTTT. V and J are TRBV2 and TRBJ2-3, with TRBD2 identical over 13 bases. CDR3 size: 16 residues. In germline, CDR1 is SNHLY, CDR2 FYNNEI. After removal of 3 bases from V and 7 bases from J, the junction contained 7 bases not matched to a gene. Full variable domain (outside the CDR3, taken from reference TRBV2 and TRBJ2-3): EPEVTQTPSHQVTQMGQEVILRCVPISNHLYFYWYRQILGQKVEFLVSFYNNEISEKSEIFDDQFSVERPDGSNFTLKIRSTKLEDSAMYFCASSEGKGLAGNTQYFGPGTRLTVL.

The chain recombines TRBV20-1 with TRBJ2-1; 7 bases agree with TRBD2. Germline trimming cut 8 bases from V and 9 bases from J; bases unmatched to any gene: 13. Germline lookup yields CDR1 DFQATT and CDR2 SNEGSKA (reference sequence). The CDR3 totals 13 residues. CDR3 sequence (DNA): TGCAGTTCCATGCGAGCGGGGTTCGGTGAGCAGTTCTTC. Encoded protein: CSSMRAGFGEQFF.

This clonotype was detected only a few times. The rearrangement joins TRBV10-3 to TRBJ1-4; no definite D call. V was pared by 3 bases and J by 8 bases, with 16 bases between. This CDR3 comprises 15 residues. The V gene's germline CDR1 is ENHRY and CDR2 SYGVKD. CDR3 protein: CAISDPREGIEKLFF. CDR3 sequence (DNA): TGTGCCATCAGTGATCCGAGGGAAGGAATCGAAAAACTGTTTTTT.

This clonotype has a count of ten or more. The chain is built from TRBV7-9 and TRBJ2-3; D is perhaps TRBD2 (6 bases). The CDR3 covers 15 residues. Germline V gene sequence: CDR1 SEHNR, CDR2 FQNEAQ (reference sequence). The V and J ends lost 5 bases and 2 bases respectively, with 14 bases between them. This chain's CDR3 is CASSPVGGITDTQYF. CDR3 in DNA: TGTGCCAGCAGCCCTGTGGGCGGGATCACAGATACGCAGTATTTT.

Many counts were recorded for this clonotype. J is TRBJ1-3 and V is TRBV2; no firm D call. CDR3 size: 16 residues. V was trimmed by 4 bases and J by 1 base, leaving 14 bases between them. Germline V CDR1 and CDR2: SNHLY, FYNNEI. The DNA for the CDR3 is TGTGCCAGCAGTGGCCGGTCGATTGTTTCTGGAAACACCATATATTTT. Residues: CASSGRSIVSGNTIYF.

This clonotype has ten or more counts. The chain employs TRBV7-2 and TRBJ1-6; 7 bases line up with TRBD1. Germline loops: CDR1 SGHTA, CDR2 FQGNSA. The V gene end was trimmed by 5 bases and the J gene end by 8 bases; junction bases not matched to a gene: 6. The CDR3 consists of 14 residues. The CDR3: CASSPGQEDSPLHF. The CDR3 DNA follows: TGTGCCAGCAGCCCAGGACAGGAAGATTCACCCCTCCACTTT.

The chain carries TRBV20-1 and TRBJ2-5; perhaps TRBD1 as D (5 bases). The CDR3 loop spans 15 amino acids. Germline V lookup: CDR1 DFQATT, CDR2 SNEGSKA (reference sequence). Deletions cut 0 bases from V and 1 base from J, with 12 bases between. The CDR3 DNA reads TGCAGTGCTAGAGACCCGACAGTTCTCCAAGAGACCCAGTACTTC. Translating it yields CSARDPTVLQETQYF.

The rearrangement joins TRBV20-1 to TRBJ2-7, with TRBD2 matching 8 bases. V was clipped by 1 base and J by 3 bases; unmatched bases: 5. The length of the CDR3 is 14 residues. The germline gives CDR1 DFQATT, CDR2 SNEGSKA (reference sequence). The CDR3 region has the DNA TGCAGTGCTAGAGTCCGGCGGGGGGTCTACGAGCAGTACTTC. Its translation is CSARVRRGVYEQYF.

This clonotype was counted many times. V is TRBV2 and J is TRBJ1-2; D gene uncertain. In germline, CDR1 is SNHLY, CDR2 FYNNEI. The V end was cut by 1 base, the J end by 1 base, with 10 bases between. The CDR3 spans 15 residues. The DNA for the CDR3 is TGTGCCAGCAGTGAAGGCTCAGAGTTTAACTATGGCTACACCTTC. Translating it yields CASSEGSEFNYGYTF. The full variable domain, with the rest looked up from reference TRBV2 and TRBJ1-2, is EPEVTQTPSHQVTQMGQEVILRCVPISNHLYFYWYRQILGQKVEFLVSFYNNEISEKSEIFDDQFSVERPDGSNFTLKIRSTKLEDSAMYFCASSEGSEFNYGYTFGSGTRLTVV.

Many counts were recorded for this clonotype. The chain joins TRBV20-1 to TRBJ2-7; TRBD1 agrees at 10 bases. V lost 4 bases to trimming and J lost 2 bases; unmatched junction nucleotides: 2. The CDR3 is 13 amino acids. Germline-derived CDR1 and CDR2 are DFQATT and SNEGSKA (reference sequence). Here the CDR3 DNA reads TGCAGTGCTATGACAGGGGGCACCTACGAGCAGTACTTC. Encoded protein: CSAMTGGTYEQYF.

This clonotype was recorded at least ten times. CDR3 sequence reads: CASSFWVTGGSYEQYF. CDR3 sequence (DNA): TGCGCCAGCAGCTTTTGGGTAACAGGAGGTTCCTACGAGCAGTACTTC. The chain links TRBV5-1 to TRBJ2-7, with D possibly called TRBD1 or TRBD2 (5 bases each). There are 16 residues in the CDR3. In germline, CDR1 is SGHRS, CDR2 YFSETQ. Deletions cut 2 bases from V and 1 base from J, with 16 bases between.

The CDR3 reads CASSSGTLPEQYF. CDR3 nucleotide sequence: TGTGCCAGCAGCTCCGGTACACTGCCAGAGCAGTACTTC. The rearrangement uses TRBV9 and TRBJ2-7; D is unresolved. V dropped 4 bases and J dropped 7 bases, with 15 bases sitting between them. This CDR3 spans 13 amino acids. Germline lookup yields CDR1 SGDLS and CDR2 YYNGEE.

CDR3 nucleotides: TGTGCCAGCAGTTACAAGGGCTTATCAGAGACCCAGTACTTC. The encoded protein is CASSYKGLSETQYF. This rearrangement joins TRBV6-5 to TRBJ2-5; D not resolved. The CDR3 runs to 14 residues. Germline V gives CDR1 MNHEY, CDR2 SVGAGI. With 2 bases removed from V and 4 bases from J, the gap between germline ends came to 11 bases.

The V and J genes are TRBV6-1 and TRBJ1-6; TRBD1 matches at 7 bases. Looked up from germline, CDR1 is MNHNS and CDR2 is SASEGT. V was pared by 6 bases and J by 7 bases, with 9 bases of the junction left unmatched. This CDR3 region has 15 residues. For the CDR3, the DNA is TGTGCCAGCAGCCGAGACAGGGCCAGAAATTCACCCCTCCACTTT. Its translation is CASSRDRARNSPLHF.

This clonotype came up many times. The chain is built from TRBV5-1 and TRBJ2-2; 9 bases map to TRBD2. The CDR3 extends over 17 amino acids. CDR1 and CDR2 from the germline V gene are SGHRS and YFSETQ. Losses at the gene ends were 6 bases for V and 4 bases for J; bases not matched to a gene: 13. CDR3 in amino acids: CASTSHLAGVGTGELFF. As DNA, the CDR3 is TGCGCCAGCACGTCGCATTTAGCGGGAGTCGGCACCGGGGAGCTGTTTTTT.

The chain uses TRBV7-9 and TRBJ2-2; D call uncertain. The V gene lost 0 bases and the J gene lost 4 bases, with 9 bases spanning the gap. There are 15 residues in the CDR3. Germline V gene lookup returns CDR1 SEHNR and CDR2 FQNEAQ (reference sequence). The DNA of the CDR3 is TGTGCCAGCAGCTTAGCTCGGTTCATCACCGGGGAGCTGTTTTTT. As protein: CASSLARFITGELFF.

The chain carries TRBV30 and TRBJ2-5, with 9 bases fitting TRBD1. Germline V gene sequence: CDR1 GTSNPN, CDR2 SVGIG (reference sequence). This CDR3 spans 14 amino acids. The J segment lost 5 bases and the V segment lost 4 bases, leaving 8 bases of the junction unmatched. CDR3 loop: CAWNAQGAGETQYF. The CDR3 DNA reads as TGTGCCTGGAACGCACAGGGGGCTGGGGAGACCCAGTACTTC.

This clonotype appeared many times. The chain recombines TRBV12-3 or TRBV12-4 with TRBJ2-5; D possibly matches TRBD1 or TRBD2 (5 bases each). Deletions cut 5 bases from V and 6 bases from J, with 16 bases between. This CDR3 contains 14 residues. This CDR3 reads CASSAGAPRKTQYF. CDR3 DNA sequence: TGTGCCAGCAGTGCCGGGGCCCCTAGGAAGACCCAGTACTTC.

V gene TRBV4-1 combines with J gene TRBJ1-4; D is unresolved. CDR3 length equals 15 residues. Germline lookup yields CDR1 MGHRA and CDR2 YSYEKL. Trimming removed 0 bases at V and 12 bases at J, with 17 bases between. CDR3 DNA: TGCGCCAGCAGCCAAGAAAATCTAGGGCTTAGTGAACTGTTTTTT. Amino acid sequence: CASSQENLGLSELFF.